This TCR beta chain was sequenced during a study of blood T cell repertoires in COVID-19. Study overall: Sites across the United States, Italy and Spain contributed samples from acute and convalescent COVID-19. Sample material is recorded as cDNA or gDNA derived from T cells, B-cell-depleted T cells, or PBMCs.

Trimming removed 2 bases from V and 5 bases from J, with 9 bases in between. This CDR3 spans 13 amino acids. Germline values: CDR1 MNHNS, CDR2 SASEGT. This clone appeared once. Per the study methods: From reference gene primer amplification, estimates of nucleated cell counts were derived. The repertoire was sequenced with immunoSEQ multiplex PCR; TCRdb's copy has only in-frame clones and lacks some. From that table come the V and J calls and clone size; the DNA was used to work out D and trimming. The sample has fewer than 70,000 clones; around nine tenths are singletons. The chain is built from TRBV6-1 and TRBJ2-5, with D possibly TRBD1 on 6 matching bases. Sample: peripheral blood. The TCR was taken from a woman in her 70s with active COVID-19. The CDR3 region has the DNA TGTGCCAGCAGTGAACAGGGGCGGGAGACCCAGTACTTC. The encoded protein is CASSEQGRETQYF.